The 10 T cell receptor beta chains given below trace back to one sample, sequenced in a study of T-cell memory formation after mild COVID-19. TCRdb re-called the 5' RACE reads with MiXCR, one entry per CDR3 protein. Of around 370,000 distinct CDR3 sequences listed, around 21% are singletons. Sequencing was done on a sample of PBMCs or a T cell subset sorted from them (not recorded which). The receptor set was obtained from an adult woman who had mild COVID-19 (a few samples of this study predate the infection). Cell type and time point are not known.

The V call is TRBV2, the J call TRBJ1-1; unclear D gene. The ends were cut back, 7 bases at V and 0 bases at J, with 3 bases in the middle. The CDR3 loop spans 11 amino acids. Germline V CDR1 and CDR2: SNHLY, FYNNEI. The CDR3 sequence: CASMLNTEAFF. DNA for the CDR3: TGTGCCAGCATGCTGAACACTGAAGCTTTCTTT.

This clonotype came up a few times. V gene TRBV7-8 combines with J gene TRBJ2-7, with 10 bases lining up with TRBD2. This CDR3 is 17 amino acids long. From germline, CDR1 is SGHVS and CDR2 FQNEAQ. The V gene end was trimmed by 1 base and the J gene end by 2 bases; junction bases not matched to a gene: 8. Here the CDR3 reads CASSLVPSGGFTYEQYF. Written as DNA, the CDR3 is TGTGCCAGCAGCTTAGTTCCTAGCGGGGGCTTTACCTACGAGCAGTACTTC.

As DNA, the CDR3 is TGTGCCAGCAGCGGGACTAGCCCCTACGAGCAGTACTTC. Residues: CASSGTSPYEQYF. V usage is TRBV9 and J usage is TRBJ2-7, with 8 bases matching TRBD2. Germline CDR1 and CDR2: SGDLS and YYNGEE. V trimming: 3 bases; J trimming: 2 bases; junction bases outside the gene matches: 1. The CDR3 runs 13 residues.

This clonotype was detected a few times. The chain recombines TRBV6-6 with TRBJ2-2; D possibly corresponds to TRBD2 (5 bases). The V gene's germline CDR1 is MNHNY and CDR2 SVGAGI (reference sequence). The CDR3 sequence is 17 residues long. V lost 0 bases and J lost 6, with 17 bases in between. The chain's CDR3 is CASSYSGLGGGAGELFF. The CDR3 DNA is TGTGCCAGCAGTTACTCTGGGCTTGGAGGAGGCGCCGGGGAGCTGTTTTTT.

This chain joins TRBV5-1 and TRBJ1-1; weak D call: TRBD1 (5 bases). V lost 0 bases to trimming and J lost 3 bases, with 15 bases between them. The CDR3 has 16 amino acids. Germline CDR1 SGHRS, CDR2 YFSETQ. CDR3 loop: CASSLGQGRRHTEAFF. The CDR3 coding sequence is TGCGCCAGCAGCTTGGGCCAGGGCCGACGGCACACTGAAGCTTTCTTT.

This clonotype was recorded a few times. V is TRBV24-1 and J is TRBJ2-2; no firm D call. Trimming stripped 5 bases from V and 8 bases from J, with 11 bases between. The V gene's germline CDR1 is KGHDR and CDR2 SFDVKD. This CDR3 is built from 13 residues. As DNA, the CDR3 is TGTGCCACCAGTGCCCCACCCGGGGGGGAGCTGTTTTTT. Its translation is CATSAPPGGELFF.

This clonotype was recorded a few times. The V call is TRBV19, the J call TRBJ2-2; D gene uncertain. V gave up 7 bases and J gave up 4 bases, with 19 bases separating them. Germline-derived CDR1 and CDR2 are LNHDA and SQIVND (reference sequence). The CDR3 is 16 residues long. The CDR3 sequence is CASTPSWVSSTGELFF. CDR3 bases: TGTGCCAGTACTCCGTCATGGGTCTCTAGCACCGGGGAGCTGTTTTTT.

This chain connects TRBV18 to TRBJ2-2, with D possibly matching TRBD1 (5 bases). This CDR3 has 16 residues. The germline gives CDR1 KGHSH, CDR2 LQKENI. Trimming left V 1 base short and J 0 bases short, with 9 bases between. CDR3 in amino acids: CASSPRGSSNTGELFF. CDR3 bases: TGTGCCAGCTCACCACGGGGCAGCTCGAACACCGGGGAGCTGTTTTTT.

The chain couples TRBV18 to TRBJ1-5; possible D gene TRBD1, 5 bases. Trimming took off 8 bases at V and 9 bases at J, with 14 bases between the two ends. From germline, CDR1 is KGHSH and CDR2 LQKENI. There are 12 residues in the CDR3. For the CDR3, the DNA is TGTGCCAGCACTAGGGGTGGACTGCCCCAGCATTTT. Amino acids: CASTRGGLPQHF.

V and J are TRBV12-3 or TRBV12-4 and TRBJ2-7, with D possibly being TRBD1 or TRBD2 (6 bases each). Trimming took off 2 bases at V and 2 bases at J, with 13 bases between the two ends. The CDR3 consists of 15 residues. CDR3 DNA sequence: TGTGCCAGCAGTTTATCTGGGGGGCGGACCTACGAGCAGTACTTC. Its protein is CASSLSGGRTYEQYF.